A selection of T cell receptor beta chains follows, all from one sample in a study of blood T cell repertoires in COVID-19. The data were produced by immunoSEQ multiplex PCR, yet TCRdb's version contains in-frame clones alone and is incomplete. The repertoire holds 230,000 or so clones, with around 80% as singletons. Sequencing was done on a sample of peripheral blood. These receptors all stem from a man aged 35 to 55 who had recovered from COVID-19. CDR3s include the opening cysteine and the closing phenylalanine or tryptophan. A D gene is named only where the DNA matches it firmly. Not every row has a clone size; where given, it reads once, few, many or a size class.

J gene,D gene,clone size,V gene,CDR3 protein,CDR3 DNA
TRBJ1-1,NA,NA,TRBV19,CASSPGLSAGTEAFF,TGTGCCAGTAGCCCGGGACTTTCGGCCGGCACTGAAGCTTTCTTT
TRBJ2-1,NA,once,TRBV6-1,CASSGMIYRDRVNEQFF,TGTGCCAGCAGTGGGATGATCTACAGGGATAGGGTCAATGAGCAGTTCTTC
TRBJ1-1,NA,NA,TRBV18,CASSPGQNTEAFF,TGTGCCAGCTCACCCGGACAGAACACTGAAGCTTTCTTT
TRBJ1-5,TRBD1,NA,TRBV19,CASSAGTGYGSGNQPQHF,TGTGCCAGTAGTGCCGGGACAGGGTATGGAAGCGGCAATCAGCCCCAGCATTTT
TRBJ1-3,TRBD1,NA,TRBV5-1,CASSLLTGAGNTIYF,TGCGCCAGCAGCTTGCTAACAGGGGCTGGAAACACCATATATTTT
TRBJ1-2,TRBD1,once,TRBV30,CAWSVTGQVNYGYTF,TGTGCCTGGAGTGTTACGGGACAGGTTAACTATGGCTACACCTTC
TRBJ1-5,NA,NA,TRBV4-1,CASSQGFLRVRNQPQHF,TGCGCCAGCAGCCAAGGTTTTTTGAGGGTCCGCAATCAGCCCCAGCATTTT
TRBJ1-2,NA,NA,TRBV4-1,CASSQDRGGANYGYTF,TGCGCCAGCAGCCAAGATAGAGGGGGTGCTAACTATGGCTACACCTTC
TRBJ1-4,TRBD1,NA,TRBV20-1,CSASSDRVGEKLFF,TGCAGTGCTAGTAGCGACAGGGTTGGGGAAAAACTGTTTTTT
TRBJ2-2,NA,NA,TRBV9,CASSVEGANTGELFF,TGTGCCAGCAGCGTAGAAGGGGCCAACACCGGGGAGCTGTTTTTT
TRBJ2-1,NA,NA,TRBV5-4,CASSLAGDEQFF,TGTGCCAGCAGCTTGGCCGGGGATGAGCAGTTCTTC
TRBJ1-1,NA,NA,TRBV10-3,CAVWGGYINTEAFF,TGTGCCGTTTGGGGGGGTTACATCAACACTGAAGCTTTCTTT
TRBJ1-5,NA,NA,TRBV7-2,CASSLQGISNQPQHF,TGTGCCAGCAGCTTGCAGGGGATTAGCAATCAGCCCCAGCATTTT
TRBJ1-5,TRBD1,few,TRBV18,CASSLTGDQPQHF,TGTGCCAGCTCGCTGACAGGGGATCAGCCCCAGCATTTT
TRBJ1-2,NA,NA,TRBV25-1,CASSGRDNNYGYTF,TGTGCCAGCAGTGGCCGGGACAACAACTATGGCTACACCTTC
TRBJ2-7,TRBD2,NA,TRBV2,CASSTASGRHEQYF,TGTGCCAGCAGTACCGCTAGCGGGAGACACGAGCAGTACTTC
TRBJ1-6,NA,NA,TRBV2,CASSEGRVNSPLHF,TGTGCCAGCAGTGAAGGGAGAGTTAATTCACCCCTCCACTTT
TRBJ2-2,TRBD1,NA,TRBV7-2,CASSFSGGTGELFF,TGTGCCAGCAGCTTCTCAGGGGGCACCGGGGAGCTGTTTTTT
TRBJ2-7,TRBD2,once,TRBV7-2,CASSLGGGTRIEQYF,TGTGCCAGCAGCTTAGGGGGGGGTACTAGGATCGAGCAGTACTTC
TRBJ1-3,NA,once,TRBV27,CASSTHRGNTIYF,TGTGCCAGCAGTACCCACAGGGGAAACACCATATATTTT
TRBJ1-1,NA,NA,TRBV20-1,CSASPGNTEAFF,TGCAGTGCTAGTCCAGGGAACACTGAAGCTTTCTTT
TRBJ1-2,TRBD1,NA,TRBV6-2/TRBV6-3,CASSRQGRYYGYTF,TGTGCCAGCAGTCGACAGGGGCGGTACTATGGCTACACCTTC
TRBJ2-3,TRBD1,NA,TRBV29-1,CSVTGPGQGGSLDTQYF,TGCAGCGTGACCGGCCCCGGACAGGGAGGTTCGCTTGATACGCAGTATTTT
TRBJ1-1,TRBD1,NA,TRBV5-1,CASSPTTGRRTEAFF,TGCGCCAGCAGCCCGACGACAGGGAGAAGGACTGAAGCTTTCTTT
TRBJ1-2,NA,NA,TRBV11-2,CASSLAAGRYYGYTF,TGTGCCAGCAGCTTAGCCGCAGGCCGGTACTATGGCTACACCTTC
TRBJ2-7,NA,few,TRBV7-2,CASSRQYEQYF,TGTGCCAGCAGCCGACAGTACGAGCAGTACTTC
TRBJ1-1,NA,once,TRBV6-5,CASSQRLAGFTEAFF,TGTGCCAGCAGTCAGCGCTTAGCCGGGTTCACTGAAGCTTTCTTT
TRBJ2-7,NA,NA,TRBV29-1,CSVEEQYEQYF,TGCAGCGTTGAAGAACAATACGAGCAGTACTTC